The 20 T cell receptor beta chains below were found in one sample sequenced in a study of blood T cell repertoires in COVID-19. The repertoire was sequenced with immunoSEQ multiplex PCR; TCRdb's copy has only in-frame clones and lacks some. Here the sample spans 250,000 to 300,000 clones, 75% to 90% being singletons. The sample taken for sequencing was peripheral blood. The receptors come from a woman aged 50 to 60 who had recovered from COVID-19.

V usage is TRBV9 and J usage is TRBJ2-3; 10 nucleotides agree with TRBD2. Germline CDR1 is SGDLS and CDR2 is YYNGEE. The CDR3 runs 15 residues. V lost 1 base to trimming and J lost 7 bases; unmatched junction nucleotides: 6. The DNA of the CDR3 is TGTGCCAGCAGCGTAACCGGGACTAGCGCCTATACGCAGTATTTT. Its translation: CASSVTGTSAYTQYF.

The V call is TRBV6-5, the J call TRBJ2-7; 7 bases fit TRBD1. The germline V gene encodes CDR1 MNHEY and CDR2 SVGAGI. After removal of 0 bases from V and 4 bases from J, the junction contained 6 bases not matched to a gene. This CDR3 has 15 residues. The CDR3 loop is CASSYSNRGNYEQYF. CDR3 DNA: TGTGCCAGCAGTTACTCGAACAGGGGCAATTACGAGCAGTACTTC.

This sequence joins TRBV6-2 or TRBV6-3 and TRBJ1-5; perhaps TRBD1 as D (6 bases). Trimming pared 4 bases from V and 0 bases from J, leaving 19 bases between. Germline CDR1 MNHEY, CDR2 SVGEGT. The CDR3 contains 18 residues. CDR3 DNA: TGTGCCAGCAGTTTGTGGGGGCAGGCCCCAAATAGCAATCAGCCCCAGCATTTT. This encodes CASSLWGQAPNSNQPQHF.

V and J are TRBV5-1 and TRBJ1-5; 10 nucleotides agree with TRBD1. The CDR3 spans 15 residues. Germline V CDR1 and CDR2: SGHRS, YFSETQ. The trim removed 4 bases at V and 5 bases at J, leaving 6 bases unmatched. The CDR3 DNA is TGCGCCAGCAGCCCGACAGGGGGCGTGTATCAGCCCCAGCATTTT. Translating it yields CASSPTGGVYQPQHF.

The CDR3, as DNA: TGTGCCAGCAGTTACGAGGGAGTCCCCACAGATACGCAGTATTTT. Protein product: CASSYEGVPTDTQYF. The rearrangement uses TRBV6-5 and TRBJ2-3; a possible D gene is TRBD2 (5 bases). V lost 2 bases and J lost 2, with 11 bases in between. CDR1 is MNHEY and CDR2 is SVGAGI in the germline V gene. The CDR3 is made up of 15 amino acids.

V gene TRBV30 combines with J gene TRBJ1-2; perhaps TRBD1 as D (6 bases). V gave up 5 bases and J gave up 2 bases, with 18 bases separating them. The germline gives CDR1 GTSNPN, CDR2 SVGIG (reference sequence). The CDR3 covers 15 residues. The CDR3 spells CAWGTRDILNYGYTF. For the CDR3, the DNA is TGTGCCTGGGGGACCCGGGACATCCTGAACTATGGCTACACCTTC.

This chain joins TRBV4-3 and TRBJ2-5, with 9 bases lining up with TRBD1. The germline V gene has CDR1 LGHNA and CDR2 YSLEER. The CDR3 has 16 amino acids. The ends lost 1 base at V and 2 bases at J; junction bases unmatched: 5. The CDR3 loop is CASSQVWDREQETQYF. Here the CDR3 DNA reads TGCGCCAGCAGCCAAGTATGGGACAGGGAACAAGAGACCCAGTACTTC.

CDR3 region: CAISDRGLEGNQPQHF. In DNA form, the CDR3 reads TGTGCCATCAGTGATAGGGGGCTTGAAGGCAATCAGCCCCAGCATTTT. The J gene is TRBJ1-5, the V gene TRBV10-3; TRBD1 matches 7 bases. The germline V gene has CDR1 ENHRY and CDR2 SYGVKD. This CDR3 has 16 residues. The V gene end was trimmed by 3 bases and the J gene end by 2 bases; junction bases not matched to a gene: 7.

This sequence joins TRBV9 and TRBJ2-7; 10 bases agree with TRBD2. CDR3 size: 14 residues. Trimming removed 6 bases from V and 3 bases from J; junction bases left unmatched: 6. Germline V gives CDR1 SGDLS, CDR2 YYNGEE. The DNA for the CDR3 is TGTGCCAGCAACACAGGGACTAGCGTCTACGAGCAGTACTTC. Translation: CASNTGTSVYEQYF.

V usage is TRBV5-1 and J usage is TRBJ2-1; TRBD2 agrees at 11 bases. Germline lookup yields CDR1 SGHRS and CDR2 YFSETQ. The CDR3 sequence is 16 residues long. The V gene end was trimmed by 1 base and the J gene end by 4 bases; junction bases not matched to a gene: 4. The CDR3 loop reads CASSLLAGGSYNEQFF. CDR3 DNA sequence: TGCGCCAGCAGCTTGCTAGCGGGGGGCTCTTACAATGAGCAGTTCTTC.

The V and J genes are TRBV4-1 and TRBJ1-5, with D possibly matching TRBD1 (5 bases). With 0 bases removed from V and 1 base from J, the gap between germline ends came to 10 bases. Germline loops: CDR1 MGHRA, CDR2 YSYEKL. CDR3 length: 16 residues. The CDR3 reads CASSQDQAGSNQPQHF. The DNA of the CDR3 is TGCGCCAGCAGCCAAGATCAGGCAGGGAGCAATCAGCCCCAGCATTTT.

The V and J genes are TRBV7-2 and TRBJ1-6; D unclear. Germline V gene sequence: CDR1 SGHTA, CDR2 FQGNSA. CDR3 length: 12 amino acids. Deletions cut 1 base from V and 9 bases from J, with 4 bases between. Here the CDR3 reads CASSLGLSPLHF. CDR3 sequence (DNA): TGTGCCAGCAGCTTAGGACTTTCACCCCTCCACTTT. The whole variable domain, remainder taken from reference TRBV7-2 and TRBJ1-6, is GAGVSQSPSNKVTEKGKDVELRCDPISGHTALYWYRQSLGQGLEFLIYFQGNSAPDKSGLPSDRFSAERTGGSVSTLTIQRTQQEDSAVYLCASSLGLSPLHFGNGTRLTVT.

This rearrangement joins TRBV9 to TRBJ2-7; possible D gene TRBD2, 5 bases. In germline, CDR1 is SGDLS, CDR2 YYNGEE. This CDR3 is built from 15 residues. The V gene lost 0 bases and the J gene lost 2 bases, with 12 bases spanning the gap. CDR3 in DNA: TGTGCCAGCAGCGTAGGGATCCTAGCCACCTACGAGCAGTACTTC. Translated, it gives CASSVGILATYEQYF.

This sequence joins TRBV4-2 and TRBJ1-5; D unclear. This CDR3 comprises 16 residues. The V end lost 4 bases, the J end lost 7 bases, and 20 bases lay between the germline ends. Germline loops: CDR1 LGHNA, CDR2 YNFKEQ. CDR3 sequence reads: CASSLSLGLSEQPQHF. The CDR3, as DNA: TGTGCCAGCAGCCTTTCTTTGGGCTTATCTGAGCAGCCCCAGCATTTT.

As DNA, the CDR3 is TGTGCCAGCAGGTACGGGTATTCGGACAGAGATGGCTACACCTTC. This encodes CASRYGYSDRDGYTF. The V and J genes are TRBV6-2 or TRBV6-3 and TRBJ1-2; TRBD1 is a possible D gene (6 bases). V lost 6 bases and J 6 bases, leaving 20 bases between the germline ends. Per the germline V gene, CDR1 is MNHEY and CDR2 is SVGEGT. The CDR3 runs 15 residues.

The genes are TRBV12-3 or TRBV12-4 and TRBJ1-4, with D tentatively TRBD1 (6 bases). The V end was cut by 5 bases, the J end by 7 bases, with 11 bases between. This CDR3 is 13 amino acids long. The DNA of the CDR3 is TGTGCCAGCAGTCTCAGGGGTGGTGAAAAACTGTTTTTT. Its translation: CASSLRGGEKLFF.

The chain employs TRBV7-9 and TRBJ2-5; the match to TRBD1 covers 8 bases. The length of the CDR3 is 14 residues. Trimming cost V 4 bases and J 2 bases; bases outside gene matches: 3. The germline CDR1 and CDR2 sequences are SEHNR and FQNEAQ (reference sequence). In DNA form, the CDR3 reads TGTGCCAGCAGCTATGGACAGGGTCAAGAGACCCAGTACTTC. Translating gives CASSYGQGQETQYF.

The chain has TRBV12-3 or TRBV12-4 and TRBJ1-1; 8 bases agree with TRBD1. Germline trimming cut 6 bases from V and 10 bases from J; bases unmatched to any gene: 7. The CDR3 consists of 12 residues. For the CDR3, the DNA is TGTGCCAGCAGCCCAGGGGGCCGGGGAGCTTTCTTT. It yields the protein CASSPGGRGAFF.

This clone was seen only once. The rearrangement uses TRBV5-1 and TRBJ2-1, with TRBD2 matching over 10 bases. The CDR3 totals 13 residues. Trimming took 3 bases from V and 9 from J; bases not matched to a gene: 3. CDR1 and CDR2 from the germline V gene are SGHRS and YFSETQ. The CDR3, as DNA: TGCGCCAGCAGCTCCTTAGCGGGAGGTGAGCAGTTCTTC. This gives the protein CASSSLAGGEQFF.

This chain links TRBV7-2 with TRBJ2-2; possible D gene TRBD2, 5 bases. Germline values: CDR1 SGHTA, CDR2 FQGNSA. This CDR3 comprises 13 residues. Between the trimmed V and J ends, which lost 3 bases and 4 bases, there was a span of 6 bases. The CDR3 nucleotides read TGTGCCAGCAGCTTGAGGGTCACCGGGGAGCTGTTTTTT. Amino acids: CASSLRVTGELFF.